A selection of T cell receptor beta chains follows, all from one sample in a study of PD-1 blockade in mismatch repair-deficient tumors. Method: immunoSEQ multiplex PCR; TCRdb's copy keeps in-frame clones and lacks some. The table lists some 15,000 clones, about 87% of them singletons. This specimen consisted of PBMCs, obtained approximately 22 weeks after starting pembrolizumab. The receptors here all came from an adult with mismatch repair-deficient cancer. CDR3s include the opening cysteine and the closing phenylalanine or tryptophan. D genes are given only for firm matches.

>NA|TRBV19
CASSKDTRRQPQHF
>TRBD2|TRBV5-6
CASSLGQRFLAGVRVTQYF
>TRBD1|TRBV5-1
CASSLPTGDSYNEQFF
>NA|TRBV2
CASSEALPGGFTEAFF
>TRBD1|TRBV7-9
CASSWIGQEYF
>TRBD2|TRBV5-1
CASSATSGRETQYF
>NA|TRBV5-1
CASSPALQATNEKLFF
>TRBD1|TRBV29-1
CSVYSGQGIAEQYF
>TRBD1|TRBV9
CASSTMTAGTGASGYTF
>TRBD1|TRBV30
CAWSVTGASSPLHF
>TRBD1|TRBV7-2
CASSSQGVGITDTQYF
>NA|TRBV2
CASSGAQRRLYGYTF
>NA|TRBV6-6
CASSYSDTNYGYTF
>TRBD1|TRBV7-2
CASSNRDRVFTNTIYF
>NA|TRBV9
CASSVEGGQPQHF
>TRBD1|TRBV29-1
CSVSQGAGTGELFF